One sample yielded the 27 T cell receptor beta chains listed below, sequenced in a study of cytomegalovirus exposure and HLA in healthy donors. This table comes from immunoSEQ multiplex PCR, and its TCRdb copy is limited to in-frame clones, with some not included. Of 200,000 to 300,000 clones in the sample, approximately 87% were seen once. The sequenced sample was PBMCs. All receptors derive from a man in his late teens or twenties in good health and CMV-seronegative.

V gene TRBV12-5 combines with J gene TRBJ1-1; D gene ambiguous. The CDR3 extends over 12 amino acids. V lost 6 bases to trimming and J lost 3 bases, with 8 bases between them. Germline V gene lookup returns CDR1 LGHNT and CDR2 FRNRAP. CDR3 sequence (DNA): TGTGCTAGTGGCCCTTTCGACACTGAAGCTTTCTTT. Amino acids: CASGPFDTEAFF.

J is TRBJ1-4 and V is TRBV2; no clear D. With 4 bases removed from V and 0 bases from J, the gap between germline ends came to 15 bases. Germline CDR1 is SNHLY and CDR2 is FYNNEI. This CDR3 region has 17 residues. The CDR3 DNA reads as TGTGCCAGCAGTGGCATCTTCCCCAGTCCAACTAATGAAAAACTGTTTTTT. Its protein is CASSGIFPSPTNEKLFF. Looking up the rest from reference TRBV2 and TRBJ1-4 gives the full variable domain: EPEVTQTPSHQVTQMGQEVILRCVPISNHLYFYWYRQILGQKVEFLVSFYNNEISEKSEIFDDQFSVERPDGSNFTLKIRSTKLEDSAMYFCASSGIFPSPTNEKLFFGSGTQLSVL.

V gene TRBV3-1 (or the pseudogene TRBV3-2) combines with J gene TRBJ1-2; D not certain. The CDR3 runs to 8 residues. Germline CDR1 reads LGHDT; CDR2 reads YNNKEL (reference sequence). CDR3 loop: CGAGGYTF. CDR3 nucleotides: TGTGGAGCGGGAGGCTACACCTTC.

Concerning this clone: In the same sample, other DNA sequences code for this CDR3. The V and J genes are TRBV5-1 and TRBJ2-5; D remains ambiguous. Germline lookup yields CDR1 SGHRS and CDR2 YFSETQ. V shed 0 bases and J shed 5 bases, with 11 bases lying between them. There are 14 residues in the CDR3. CDR3 DNA sequence: TGCGCCAGCAGCTTGGAAGGCGGTGGGGAGACCCAGTACTTC. Its translation is CASSLEGGGETQYF. The full variable domain, rest sourced from reference TRBV5-1 and TRBJ2-5, is KAGVTQTPRYLIKTRGQQVTLSCSPISGHRSVSWYQQTPGQGLQFLFEYFSETQRNKGNFPGRFSGRQFSNSRSEMNVSTLELGDSALYLCASSLEGGGETQYFGPGTRLLVL.

The chain combines TRBV7-2 with TRBJ2-3; no firm D call. The germline V gene has CDR1 SGHTA and CDR2 FQGNSA. V gave up 5 bases and J gave up 2 bases, with 14 bases separating them. This CDR3 is 15 amino acids long. As DNA, the CDR3 is TGTGCCAGCAGCCCCTACAGAGCCTCCACAGATACGCAGTATTTT. As protein: CASSPYRASTDTQYF.

V and J are TRBV5-8 and TRBJ2-7; TRBD2 matches at 8 bases. J was trimmed by 3 bases and V by 4 bases; bases with no gene match: 12. The CDR3 runs to 16 residues. The germline gives CDR1 SGHTS, CDR2 YDEGEE. The CDR3 region is CASSRIVGGGYYEQYF. In nucleotides, the CDR3 is TGTGCCAGCAGCCGTATAGTGGGCGGGGGGTACTACGAGCAGTACTTC.

The chain has TRBV10-3 and TRBJ2-7; the match to TRBD2 covers 8 bases. This CDR3 has 15 residues. The germline V gene has CDR1 ENHRY and CDR2 SYGVKD. Trimming cost V 1 base and J 3 bases; bases outside gene matches: 5. CDR3 nucleotides: TGTGCCATCAGTGAGTTGGCGGGAGGACGCTACGAGCAGTACTTC. Protein sequence: CAISELAGGRYEQYF.

The V call is TRBV4-2, the J call TRBJ2-7, with D perhaps matching TRBD1 (6 bases). Germline values: CDR1 LGHNA, CDR2 YNFKEQ. V was cut by 0 bases and J by 5 bases, with 20 bases left in between. The CDR3 is 17 amino acids. CDR3 DNA: TGTGCCAGCAGCCAAGAGGTTAATTACAGGGAGTCCAACGAGCAGTACTTC. Amino acids: CASSQEVNYRESNEQYF.

This clone showed up just once. The V call is TRBV27, the J call TRBJ2-3; 7 bases line up with TRBD1. V was clipped by 6 bases and J by 2 bases; unmatched bases: 11. Germline loops: CDR1 MNHEY, CDR2 SMNVEV (reference sequence). CDR3 length equals 16 residues. The CDR3 loop is CASSQYRGQTTDTQYF. The DNA of the CDR3 is TGTGCCAGCAGCCAATACCGGGGACAGACCACAGATACGCAGTATTTT.

This sequence joins TRBV5-4 and TRBJ1-1; no reliable D call. CDR3 length: 14 residues. With 7 bases removed from V and 1 base from J, the gap between germline ends came to 14 bases. Germline CDR1 and CDR2: SGHNT and YYREEE (reference sequence). This chain's CDR3 is CASVRGNGNTEAFF. As DNA, the CDR3 is TGTGCCAGCGTTCGAGGCAACGGGAACACTGAAGCTTTCTTT. Variable domain in full (rest from reference TRBV5-4 and TRBJ1-1): ETGVTQSPTHLIKTRGQQVTLRCSSQSGHNTVSWYQQALGQGPQFIFQYYREEENGRGNFPPRFSGLQFPNYSSELNVNALELDDSALYLCASVRGNGNTEAFFGQGTRLTVV.

This clone has only one observation. The V gene is TRBV6-1, the J gene TRBJ1-5; D gene ambiguous. CDR3 length equals 13 residues. V shed 3 bases and J shed 4 bases, with 7 bases lying between them. Germline CDR1 MNHNS, CDR2 SASEGT. The CDR3 coding sequence is TGTGCCAGCAGTGACCTTTCTAATCAGCCCCAGCATTTT. Translating gives CASSDLSNQPQHF.

The chain joins TRBV9 to TRBJ2-7, with D perhaps matching TRBD1 (6 bases). Germline CDR1 is SGDLS and CDR2 is YYNGEE. The CDR3 is made up of 15 amino acids. Trimming cost V 1 base and J 0 bases, with 11 bases left between them. CDR3: CASSVQTGNSYEQYF. The CDR3 bases are TGTGCCAGCAGCGTACAGACAGGTAACTCCTACGAGCAGTACTTC.

V gene TRBV27 combines with J gene TRBJ2-7, with 8 bases identical to TRBD2. Germline-derived CDR1 and CDR2 are MNHEY and SMNVEV (reference sequence). The CDR3 consists of 16 residues. Trimming cost V 0 bases and J 3 bases; bases outside gene matches: 7. CDR3 nucleotides: TGTGCCAGCAGTTTATCGACCAGCGGGGGACGCTACGAGCAGTACTTC. Its protein is CASSLSTSGGRYEQYF.

The CDR3: CASSTDRAEWPQHF. Written as DNA, the CDR3 is TGTGCCAGCAGTACAGACAGGGCGGAGTGGCCCCAGCATTTT. V usage is TRBV6-6 and J usage is TRBJ1-5; 7 nucleotides agree with TRBD1. V shed 5 bases, J shed 9 bases, and the junction held 10 bases outside the gene matches. Germline loops: CDR1 MNHNY, CDR2 SVGAGI (reference sequence). CDR3 length equals 14 residues.

The V call is TRBV4-3, the J call TRBJ1-2; D uncertain. This CDR3 spans 16 amino acids. Between the trimmed V and J ends, which lost 0 bases and 1 base, there was a span of 12 bases. CDR1 is LGHNA and CDR2 is YSLEER in the germline V gene. The CDR3 loop reads CASSQDRTGGNYGYTF. The CDR3 DNA reads as TGCGCCAGCAGCCAAGATCGCACGGGTGGTAACTATGGCTACACCTTC.

The chain uses TRBV15 and TRBJ2-2, with D tentatively TRBD1 (6 bases). V lost 4 bases and J 8 bases, leaving 17 bases between the germline ends. This CDR3 region has 15 residues. The germline CDR1 and CDR2 sequences are LNHNV and YYDKDF (reference sequence). CDR3 DNA sequence: TGTGCCACCAGCATGGACAGATTAAAGGAGGGGGAGCTGTTTTTT. It codes for CATSMDRLKEGELFF. The whole variable domain, filled in from reference TRBV15 and TRBJ2-2, reads DAMVIQNPRYQVTQFGKPVTLSCSQTLNHNVMYWYQQKSSQAPKLLFHYYDKDFNNEADTPDNFQSRRPNTSFCFLDIRSPGLGDTAMYLCATSMDRLKEGELFFGEGSRLTVL.

V usage is TRBV19 and J usage is TRBJ2-1, with TRBD2 matching 10 bases. Germline CDR1 is LNHDA and CDR2 is SQIVND (reference sequence). The CDR3 consists of 16 residues. Germline trimming cut 3 bases from V and 3 bases from J; bases unmatched to any gene: 5. The DNA for the CDR3 is TGTGCCAGTAGTATCATAGCGGGAGGAATCTACAATGAGCAGTTCTTC. Protein: CASSIIAGGIYNEQFF.

The rearrangement uses TRBV7-8 and TRBJ1-3, with unresolved D. V shed 5 bases and J shed 2 bases, with 10 bases lying between them. CDR3 length equals 14 residues. From germline, CDR1 is SGHVS and CDR2 FQNEAQ. As DNA, the CDR3 is TGTGCCAGCAGCGTTGAGGGTGCTGGAAACACCATATATTTT. It codes for CASSVEGAGNTIYF.

This clone has only a few counts. This chain joins TRBV7-8 and TRBJ2-7; the match to TRBD1 covers 7 bases. The V and J ends lost 5 bases and 2 bases, in that order; junction bases with no gene match: 3. The CDR3 is 13 residues long. Germline V lookup: CDR1 SGHVS, CDR2 FQNEAQ. CDR3 sequence (DNA): TGTGCCAGCAGCCAGGGACAGACCTACGAGCAGTACTTC. Translation gives CASSQGQTYEQYF.

This chain links TRBV9 with TRBJ2-3; the match to TRBD2 covers 9 bases. In germline, CDR1 is SGDLS, CDR2 YYNGEE. The CDR3 totals 15 residues. J gave up 4 bases and V 0 bases, and 3 bases lay outside the gene matches. CDR3 residues: CASSVAVAGADTQYF. CDR3 bases: TGTGCCAGCAGCGTAGCGGTAGCGGGAGCAGATACGCAGTATTTT.

The chain recombines TRBV5-6 with TRBJ2-1; 12 nucleotides line up with TRBD2. V shed 1 base and J 0 bases; nucleotides not matched to a gene: 2. CDR1 is SGHDT and CDR2 is YYEEEE in the germline V gene. The CDR3 runs 17 residues. The CDR3 DNA follows: TGTGCCAGCAGCTTGCGACTAGCGGGAGTCTCCTACAATGAGCAGTTCTTC. Its translation: CASSLRLAGVSYNEQFF.

This clone was recorded only once. The rearrangement links TRBV2 to TRBJ1-2, with unresolved D. This CDR3 contains 10 residues. From germline, CDR1 is SNHLY and CDR2 FYNNEI. Trimming took off 6 bases at V and 8 bases at J, with 7 bases between the two ends. The CDR3 loop reads CASRTAGYTF. The CDR3 DNA sequence: TGTGCCAGCAGAACAGCCGGCTACACCTTC.

The rearrangement uses TRBV4-1 and TRBJ2-3; perhaps TRBD2 as D (6 bases). The CDR3 has 16 amino acids. V was cut by 4 bases and J by 2 bases, with 16 bases left in between. Per germline, CDR1 MGHRA and CDR2 YSYEKL. The CDR3 protein is CASSPQLGLITDTQYF. As DNA, the CDR3 is TGCGCCAGCAGCCCCCAACTGGGACTGATCACAGATACGCAGTATTTT.

This clone was seen only once. This chain joins TRBV28 and TRBJ2-3; weak D call: TRBD2 (5 bases). The CDR3 is 14 residues long. The germline V gene encodes CDR1 MDHEN and CDR2 SYDVKM. The V end lost 5 bases, the J end lost 2 bases, and 11 bases lay between the germline ends. Here the CDR3 DNA reads TGTGCCAGCAGTAGTGTCGGGGTCACAGATACGCAGTATTTT. Protein product: CASSSVGVTDTQYF.

V is TRBV27 and J is TRBJ2-5; 7 positions match TRBD2. The germline CDR1 and CDR2 sequences are MNHEY and SMNVEV (reference sequence). The CDR3 has 15 amino acids. The V segment lost 5 bases and the J segment 4 bases; nucleotides outside the gene matches: 10. The CDR3 here is CASSGGGGPTETQYF. CDR3 nucleotide sequence: TGTGCCAGCAGTGGCGGGGGTGGCCCCACAGAGACCCAGTACTTC.

V and J are TRBV18 and TRBJ1-2, with 8 bases lining up with TRBD1. There are 13 residues in the CDR3. J gave up 8 bases and V 3 bases, and 5 bases lay outside the gene matches. From germline, CDR1 is KGHSH and CDR2 LQKENI. The CDR3 DNA is TGTGCCAGCTCACCTACAGGGGGTGGCGGCTACACCTTC. It yields the protein CASSPTGGGGYTF.

The chain carries TRBV14 and TRBJ1-1; D is uncertain. The V end was cut by 4 bases, the J end by 5 bases, with 11 bases between. This CDR3 contains 13 residues. Germline V gene data show CDR1 as SGHDN and CDR2 as FVKESK. The CDR3 DNA reads as TGTGCCAGCAGCCCCCTAAGGCGGACTGAAGCTTTCTTT. It yields the protein CASSPLRRTEAFF.